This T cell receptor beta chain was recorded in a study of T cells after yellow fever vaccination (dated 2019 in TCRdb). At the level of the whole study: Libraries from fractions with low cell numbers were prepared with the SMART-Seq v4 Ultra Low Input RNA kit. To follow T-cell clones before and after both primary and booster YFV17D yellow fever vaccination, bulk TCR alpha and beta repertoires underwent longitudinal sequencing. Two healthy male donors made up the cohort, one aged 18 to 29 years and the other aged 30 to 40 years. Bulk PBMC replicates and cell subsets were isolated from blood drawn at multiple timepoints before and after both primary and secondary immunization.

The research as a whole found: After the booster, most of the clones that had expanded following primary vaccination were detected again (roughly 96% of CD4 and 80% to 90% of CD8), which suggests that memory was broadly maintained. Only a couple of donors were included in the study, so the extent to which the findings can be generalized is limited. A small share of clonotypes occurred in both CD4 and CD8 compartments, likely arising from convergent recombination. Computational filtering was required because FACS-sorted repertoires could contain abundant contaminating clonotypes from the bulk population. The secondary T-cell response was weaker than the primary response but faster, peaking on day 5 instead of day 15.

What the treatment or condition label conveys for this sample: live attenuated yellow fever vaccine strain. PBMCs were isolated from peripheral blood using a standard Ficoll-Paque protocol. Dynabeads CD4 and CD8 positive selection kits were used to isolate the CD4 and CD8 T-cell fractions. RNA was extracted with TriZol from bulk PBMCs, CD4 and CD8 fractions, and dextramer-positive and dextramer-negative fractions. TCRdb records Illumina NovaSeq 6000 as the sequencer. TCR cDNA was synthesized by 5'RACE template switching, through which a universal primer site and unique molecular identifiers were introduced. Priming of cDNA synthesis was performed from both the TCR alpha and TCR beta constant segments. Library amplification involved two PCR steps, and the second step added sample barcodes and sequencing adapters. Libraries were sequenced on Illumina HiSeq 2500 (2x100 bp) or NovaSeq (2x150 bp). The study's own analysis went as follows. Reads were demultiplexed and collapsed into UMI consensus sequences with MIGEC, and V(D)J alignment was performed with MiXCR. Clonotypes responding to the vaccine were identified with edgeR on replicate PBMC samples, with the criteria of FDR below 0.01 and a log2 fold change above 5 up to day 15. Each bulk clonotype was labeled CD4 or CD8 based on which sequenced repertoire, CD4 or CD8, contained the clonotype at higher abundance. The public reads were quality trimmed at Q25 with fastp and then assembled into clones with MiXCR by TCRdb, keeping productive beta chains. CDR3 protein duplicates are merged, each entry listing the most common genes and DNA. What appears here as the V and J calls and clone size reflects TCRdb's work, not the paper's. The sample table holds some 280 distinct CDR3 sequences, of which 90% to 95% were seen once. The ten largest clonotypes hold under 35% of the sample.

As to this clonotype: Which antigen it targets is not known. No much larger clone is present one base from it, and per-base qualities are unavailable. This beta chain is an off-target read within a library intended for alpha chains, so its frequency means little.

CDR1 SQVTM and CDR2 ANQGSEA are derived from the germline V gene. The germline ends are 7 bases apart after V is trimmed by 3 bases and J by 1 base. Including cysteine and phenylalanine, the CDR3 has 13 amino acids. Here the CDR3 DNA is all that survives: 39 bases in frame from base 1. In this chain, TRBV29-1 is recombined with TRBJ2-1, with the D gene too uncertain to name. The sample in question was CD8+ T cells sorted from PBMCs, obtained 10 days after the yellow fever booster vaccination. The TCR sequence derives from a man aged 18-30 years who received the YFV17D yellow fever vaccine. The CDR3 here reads CSVDQASYNEQFF. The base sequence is TGCAGCGTTGACCAAGCTTCCTACAATGAGCAGTTCTTC.